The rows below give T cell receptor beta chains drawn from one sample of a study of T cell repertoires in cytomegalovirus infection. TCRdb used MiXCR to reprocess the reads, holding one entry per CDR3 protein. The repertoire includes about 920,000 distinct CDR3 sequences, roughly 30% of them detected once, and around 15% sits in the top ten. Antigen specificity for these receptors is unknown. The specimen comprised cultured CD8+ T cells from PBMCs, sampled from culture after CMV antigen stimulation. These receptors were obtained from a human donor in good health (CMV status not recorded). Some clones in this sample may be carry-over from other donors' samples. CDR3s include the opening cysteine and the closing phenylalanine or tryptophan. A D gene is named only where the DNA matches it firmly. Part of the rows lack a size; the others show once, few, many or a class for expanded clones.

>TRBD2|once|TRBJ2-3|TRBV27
CASSPRDTSGGTTYTQYF
TGTGCCAGCAGTCCGAGAGATACTAGCGGGGGGACTACTTATACGCAGTATTTT
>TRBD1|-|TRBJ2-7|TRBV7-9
CASSFPRTGGNEQYF
TGTGCCAGCAGCTTTCCAAGGACAGGGGGCAACGAGCAGTACTTC
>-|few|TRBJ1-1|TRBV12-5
CASGLVRGRAFF
TGTGCTAGTGGTTTGGTACGAGGGCGGGCTTTCTTT
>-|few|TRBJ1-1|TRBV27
CASTGGAGAFF
TGTGCCAGCACCGGGGGCGCTGGAGCTTTCTTT
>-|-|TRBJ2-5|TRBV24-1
CATIATNGFVAQYF
TGTGCCACCATAGCCACGAACGGGTTTGTGGCCCAGTACTTC
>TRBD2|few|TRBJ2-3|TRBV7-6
CASSSPGTSLDTQYF
TGTGCCAGCAGCTCCCCCGGGACTAGCTTGGATACGCAGTATTTT
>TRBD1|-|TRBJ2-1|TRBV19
CASSIDGVRGSNEQFF
TGTGCCAGTAGTATAGATGGTGTCAGGGGGTCCAATGAGCAGTTCTTC
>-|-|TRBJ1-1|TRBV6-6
CASSPGDYTEAFF
TGTGCCAGCAGCCCAGGAGACTACACTGAAGCTTTCTTT
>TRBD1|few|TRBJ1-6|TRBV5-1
CASSSGQGPSPLHF
TGCGCCAGCAGCTCCGGACAGGGACCTTCACCCCTCCACTTT
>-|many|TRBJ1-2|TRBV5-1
CASRGENTAHYGYTF
TGCGCCAGCAGAGGGGAAAATACAGCCCACTATGGCTACACCTTC
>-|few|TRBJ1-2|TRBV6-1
CASWRGGYTF
TGTGCCAGCTGGAGAGGAGGCTACACCTTC
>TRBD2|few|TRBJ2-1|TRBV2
CASRLLRGGARDYNEQFF
TGTGCCAGCAGATTACTACGCGGGGGGGCTCGGGACTACAATGAGCAGTTCTTC